A selection of T cell receptor beta chains follows, all from one sample in a study of blood T cell repertoires in COVID-19. The assay was immunoSEQ multiplex PCR, and TCRdb's table has in-frame clones only and misses some. The sample has 150,000 to 200,000 clones; about nine tenths are singletons. The specimen sequenced was peripheral blood. These receptors were obtained from a man younger than 30 who had recovered from COVID-19. Both conserved end residues are part of each CDR3. D genes are given only for firm matches. Not every row has a clone size; where given, it reads once, few, many or a size class.

NA	TRBV28	NA	TRBJ1-6	CASTPLPRDYNSPLHF	TGTGCCAGCACCCCTCTGCCTCGGGATTATAATTCACCCCTCCACTTT
NA	TRBV19	TRBD1	TRBJ1-4	CASSRTGGLEKLFF	TGTGCCAGTAGTCGGACAGGGGGTCTGGAAAAACTGTTTTTT
NA	TRBV19	TRBD2	TRBJ2-1	CASRQGLAPDNEQFF	TGTGCCAGTAGACAGGGACTAGCGCCAGACAATGAGCAGTTCTTC
NA	TRBV5-6	TRBD2	TRBJ2-7	CASSLIRAGDLPSYEQYF	TGTGCCAGCAGCTTGATACGAGCGGGAGACCTTCCTTCCTACGAGCAGTACTTC
NA	TRBV29-1	TRBD1	TRBJ1-1	CSVATGTANTEAFF	TGCAGCGTCGCGACCGGGACAGCAAACACTGAAGCTTTCTTT
few	TRBV9	TRBD2	TRBJ2-1	CASSDGTSGGSEQFF	TGTGCCAGCAGCGACGGGACTAGCGGTGGGAGTGAGCAGTTCTTC
NA	TRBV28	NA	TRBJ2-7	CASRVTGTKSYEQYF	TGTGCCAGCAGGGTTACCGGGACAAAATCCTACGAGCAGTACTTC
NA	TRBV28	TRBD1	TRBJ1-5	CASSLGDRSWQPQHF	TGTGCCAGCAGTTTAGGGGACAGGAGCTGGCAGCCCCAGCATTTT
NA	TRBV27	NA	TRBJ2-1	CASRPAGLSYNEQFF	TGTGCCAGCAGGCCCGCGGGACTCTCCTACAATGAGCAGTTCTTC
NA	TRBV9	TRBD1	TRBJ2-7	CASSPTGYEQYF	TGTGCCAGCAGCCCGACAGGGTACGAGCAGTACTTC
few	TRBV19	NA	TRBJ2-1	CASSLLASVEQFF	TGTGCCAGTAGTTTGTTAGCTTCGGTTGAGCAGTTCTTC
NA	TRBV3-1/TRBV3-2	TRBD1	TRBJ1-1	CASSHRPGQGSEAFF	TGTGCCAGCAGCCACCGCCCCGGACAGGGGTCTGAAGCTTTCTTT
NA	TRBV4-3	TRBD1	TRBJ2-5	CASSQSQGARETQYF	TGCGCCAGCAGCCAGTCACAGGGGGCCCGGGAGACCCAGTACTTC
NA	TRBV30	NA	TRBJ2-1	CAWSDDRRNEQFF	TGTGCCTGGAGTGACGACAGACGCAATGAGCAGTTCTTC
NA	TRBV25-1	TRBD1	TRBJ2-2	CASCRTGGANTGELFF	TGTGCCAGCTGCCGAACAGGGGGCGCGAACACCGGGGAGCTGTTTTTT
NA	TRBV10-3	TRBD1	TRBJ2-1	CAISDQGQGLLDNEQFF	TGTGCCATCAGTGACCAGGGACAGGGGCTTTTGGACAATGAGCAGTTCTTC
NA	TRBV24-1	TRBD1	TRBJ2-1	CATSDLGGDEQFF	TGTGCCACCAGTGATTTAGGGGGCGATGAGCAGTTCTTC
NA	TRBV7-9	NA	TRBJ1-1	CASSLMGGRRVNTEAFF	TGTGCCAGCAGCTTAATGGGTGGCAGGCGGGTGAACACTGAAGCTTTCTTT
NA	TRBV4-3	NA	TRBJ2-3	CASSQRGITDTQYF	TGCGCCAGCAGCCAACGAGGAATCACAGATACGCAGTATTTT
medium-sized	TRBV7-6	NA	TRBJ2-1	CASSDERDTEQFF	TGTGCCAGCAGCGACGAGCGGGACACTGAGCAGTTCTTC
NA	TRBV7-9	NA	TRBJ2-1	CASSLGESSYNEQFF	TGTGCCAGCAGCTTAGGAGAGAGCTCCTACAATGAGCAGTTCTTC
NA	TRBV9	NA	TRBJ2-2	CASSVSTNTGELFF	TGTGCCAGCAGCGTAAGCACGAACACCGGGGAGCTGTTTTTT
NA	TRBV19	NA	TRBJ1-5	CASTNIEGRGFGNQPQHF	TGTGCCAGTACCAACATTGAGGGACGGGGGTTTGGCAATCAGCCCCAGCATTTT
NA	TRBV20-1	NA	TRBJ1-2	CSASEIGQLSNYGYTF	TGCAGTGCTAGTGAAATCGGACAGCTCTCTAACTATGGCTACACCTTC
NA	TRBV4-1	NA	TRBJ1-5	CASSQWQYSNQPQHF	TGCGCCAGCAGCCAGTGGCAGTATAGCAATCAGCCCCAGCATTTT
NA	TRBV28	NA	TRBJ2-1	CASSPGLPYNEQFF	TGTGCCAGCAGCCCGGGACTCCCCTACAATGAGCAGTTCTTC
NA	TRBV10-3	TRBD2	TRBJ2-1	CAISGVAGEYEQFF	TGTGCCATCAGTGGGGTAGCGGGAGAATATGAGCAGTTCTTC